This TCR beta chain was found in a study of blood T cells in healthy people across ages. Findings of the study overall: Donor CMV status was unknown, possibly confounding expanded clonotype changes. Donors of long life had a larger count of naive CD4+ cells and greater diversity than aged donors.

Primed by a sample-barcoded 5' primer and a J-beta primer mix, a second PCR proceeded for about 7 to 11 cycles. The template-switch adaptor, which had 12 random nucleotides, put a tag on each cDNA molecule. From the 5' RACE reads, TCRdb called clonotypes with MiXCR, one entry per CDR3 protein. The sample yields over a million distinct CDR3 sequences, approximately 38% seen once. The CDR3 is 16 residues long. V shed 1 base and J shed 4 bases, with 14 bases lying between them. In germline, CDR1 is DFQATT, CDR2 SNEGSKA (reference sequence). A word on this clonotype: Its antigen is still unknown.

Each donor's blood draw was 7.5 to 10 milliliters of peripheral blood. The clonotype was recovered from a woman aged 18-30 years in good health. The chain employs TRBV20-1 and TRBJ2-6; D tentatively reads TRBD1 or TRBD2 (5 bases each). Sequencing was carried out using blood. Here the CDR3 DNA reads TGCAGTGCTAGAGTTCCCCCGGGGCTCGGGGCCAACGTCCTGACTTTC. Translated: CSARVPPGLGANVLTF.